Following are 23 T cell receptor beta chains from one sample sequenced in a study of blood T cell repertoires in COVID-19. Sequencing was performed with immunoSEQ multiplex PCR; in TCRdb, only in-frame clones are kept and a portion is missing. The table lists 70,000 to 90,000 clones, around four fifths of them singletons. The sequenced sample consisted of peripheral blood. These receptor sequences come from an elderly woman with acute or convalescent COVID-19.

For the CDR3, the DNA is TGTGCCAGCAGTTTTGCCCGGGACAGCCTGTACGAGCAGTACTTC. Translation: CASSFARDSLYEQYF. The gene calls are TRBV27 and TRBJ2-7, with 7 positions matching TRBD1. In germline, CDR1 is MNHEY, CDR2 SMNVEV (reference sequence). CDR3 length: 15 residues. V lost 3 bases and J lost 4; bases outside the gene matches: 9.

The J gene is TRBJ2-5, the V gene TRBV5-1; 7 bases are shared with TRBD1. J lost 4 bases, V lost 2 bases, and 14 bases had no gene match. The CDR3 has 17 amino acids. Germline V gene sequence: CDR1 SGHRS, CDR2 YFSETQ. The CDR3 nucleotides are TGCGCCAGCAGCTTACAACCGACCGGGACAGTGTTAGAGACCCAGTACTTC. Translation: CASSLQPTGTVLETQYF.

This chain's CDR3 is CATSDSEHRGLADTQYF. The CDR3, as DNA: TGTGCCACCAGTGATTCTGAACACAGGGGGCTTGCAGATACGCAGTATTTT. The V and J genes are TRBV24-1 and TRBJ2-3; 9 bases align to TRBD1. Losses at the gene ends were 2 bases for V and 4 bases for J; bases not matched to a gene: 9. The CDR3 is 17 amino acids. Looked up from germline, CDR1 is KGHDR and CDR2 is SFDVKD.

The chain employs TRBV29-1 and TRBJ1-5, with TRBD1 identical over 7 bases. The CDR3 has 14 residues. Trimming at V came to 5 bases and at J to 1 base, leaving 5 bases not matched to a gene. Per germline, CDR1 SQVTM and CDR2 ANQGSEA. CDR3 sequence: CSVSQGDSNQPQHF. In DNA, the CDR3 is TGCAGCGTTTCCCAGGGGGACAGCAATCAGCCCCAGCATTTT. Full variable domain (remainder filled in from reference TRBV29-1 and TRBJ1-5): SAVISQKPSRDICQRGTSLTIQCQVDSQVTMMFWYRQQPGQSLTLIATANQGSEATYESGFVIDKFPISRPNLTFSTLTVSNMSPEDSSIYLCSVSQGDSNQPQHFGDGTRLSIL.

The J gene is TRBJ2-3, the V gene TRBV6-6, with 8 bases fitting TRBD2. Germline V lookup: CDR1 MNHNY, CDR2 SVGAGI (reference sequence). The V and J ends lost 7 bases and 6 bases, in that order; junction bases with no gene match: 9. The CDR3 has 14 residues. The CDR3 sequence: CASTPAGGSDTQYF. CDR3 coding DNA: TGTGCCAGCACCCCTGCGGGAGGCTCGGATACGCAGTATTTT.

The V call is TRBV12-5, the J call TRBJ1-5; 9 bases map to TRBD1. The V and J ends lost 1 base and 3 bases, in that order; junction bases with no gene match: 7. The CDR3 contains 17 residues. Per germline, CDR1 LGHNT and CDR2 FRNRAP. The CDR3 loop is CASGLDKGTGNNQPQHF. In DNA, the CDR3 is TGTGCTAGTGGTTTGGATAAAGGGACAGGGAACAATCAGCCCCAGCATTTT.

This chain links TRBV11-3 with TRBJ1-1; weak D call: TRBD1 (5 bases). This CDR3 comprises 13 residues. CDR1 is SGHNT and CDR2 is YENEEA in the germline V gene. Trimming pared 4 bases from V and 3 bases from J, leaving 9 bases between. As DNA, the CDR3 is TGTGCCAGCAGCTATCAGACAGACACTGAAGCTTTCTTT. It yields the protein CASSYQTDTEAFF.

The DNA for the CDR3 is TGTGCCAGCTGCCGGGACAGGGTTCAGGAGACCCAGTACTTC. Translating gives CASCRDRVQETQYF. The rearrangement uses TRBV6-5 and TRBJ2-5; 9 bases line up with TRBD1. CDR3 size: 14 residues. CDR1 and CDR2 (germline): MNHEY, SVGAGI. J was trimmed by 5 bases and V by 8 bases; bases with no gene match: 9.

The CDR3 protein is CASSPTGQGGNYGYTF. In DNA, the CDR3 is TGTGCCAGCAGCCCAACGGGACAGGGGGGGAACTATGGCTACACCTTC. The rearrangement links TRBV7-3 to TRBJ1-2; 11 bases fit TRBD1. Looked up from germline, CDR1 is SGHTA and CDR2 is FQGTGA. There are 16 residues in the CDR3. V lost 5 bases and J lost 2; bases outside the gene matches: 7.

The genes are TRBV3-1 (or the pseudogene TRBV3-2) and TRBJ2-7; the D gene is possibly TRBD2 (5 bases). Trimming removed 0 bases from V and 2 bases from J, with 14 bases in between. Germline CDR1 is LGHDT and CDR2 is YNNKEL (reference sequence). This CDR3 is 16 amino acids long. CDR3 residues: CASSQETRDHTYEQYF. In DNA form, the CDR3 reads TGTGCCAGCAGCCAAGAGACCCGGGATCATACCTACGAGCAGTACTTC.

V is TRBV6-5 and J is TRBJ1-1; D uncertain. The CDR3 is 15 amino acids. Trimming shortened V by 7 bases and J by 1 base, and 16 bases separated the two germline ends. Germline loops: CDR1 MNHEY, CDR2 SVGAGI. This chain's CDR3 is CASIHGENWNTEAFF. In DNA form, the CDR3 reads TGTGCCAGCATCCATGGGGAGAACTGGAACACTGAAGCTTTCTTT.

The chain employs TRBV5-1 and TRBJ2-5; no reliable D call. V dropped 0 bases and J dropped 5 bases, with 11 bases sitting between them. CDR3 length: 14 amino acids. Germline V lookup: CDR1 SGHRS, CDR2 YFSETQ. Written as DNA, the CDR3 is TGCGCCAGCAGCTTGGCTAATTTACAGGAGACCCAGTACTTC. Protein sequence: CASSLANLQETQYF.

This clone was detected only once. The chain carries TRBV6-5 and TRBJ1-2; tentatively, D is TRBD1 (6 bases). The length of the CDR3 is 15 residues. Between the trimmed V and J ends, which lost 0 bases and 0 bases, there was a span of 8 bases. The germline V gene has CDR1 MNHEY and CDR2 SVGAGI. CDR3 coding DNA: TGTGCCAGCAGTTACTCGGGGACAACTAACTATGGCTACACCTTC. Translated, it gives CASSYSGTTNYGYTF.

The chain recombines TRBV24-1 with TRBJ2-3, with 7 nucleotides matching TRBD1. Trimming removed 3 bases from V and 2 bases from J; junction bases left unmatched: 7. The CDR3 extends over 16 amino acids. Germline V CDR1 and CDR2: KGHDR, SFDVKD. The CDR3 here is CATSDTGQLLTDTQYF. CDR3 bases: TGTGCCACCAGTGATACGGGACAGTTACTCACAGATACGCAGTATTTT.

The chain combines TRBV2 with TRBJ1-1, with TRBD1 identical over 8 bases. Germline V gene sequence: CDR1 SNHLY, CDR2 FYNNEI. This CDR3 contains 16 residues. With V trimmed by 5 bases and J by 4 bases, 12 bases remained unmatched. CDR3 residues: CASSPRQGLLSTEAFF. CDR3 in DNA: TGTGCCAGCAGTCCACGACAGGGGCTCTTGTCCACTGAAGCTTTCTTT. The full variable domain, completed using reference TRBV2 and TRBJ1-1, is EPEVTQTPSHQVTQMGQEVILRCVPISNHLYFYWYRQILGQKVEFLVSFYNNEISEKSEIFDDQFSVERPDGSNFTLKIRSTKLEDSAMYFCASSPRQGLLSTEAFFGQGTRLTVV.

The rearrangement links TRBV15 to TRBJ2-7; perhaps TRBD1 as D (6 bases). The CDR3 has 14 amino acids. V lost 0 bases to trimming and J lost 4 bases, with 10 bases between them. Germline CDR1 is LNHNV and CDR2 is YYDKDF (reference sequence). The CDR3 sequence is CATSRDRGQYEQYF. For the CDR3, the DNA is TGTGCCACCAGCAGAGATCGTGGACAGTACGAGCAGTACTTC.

The V call is TRBV12-3 or TRBV12-4, the J call TRBJ2-2; tentative D call: TRBD2 (5 bases). V gave up 5 bases and J gave up 7 bases, with 11 bases separating them. This CDR3 is 13 amino acids long. As DNA, the CDR3 is TGTGCCAGCAGTGGGCAAGCGGTCGGGGAGCTGTTTTTT. It translates to CASSGQAVGELFF.

The CDR3 DNA reads TGTGCCAGCAGCTTGCAGGGGGGCTCCTCCTACGAGCAGTACTTC. Amino acid sequence: CASSLQGGSSYEQYF. This chain links TRBV7-8 with TRBJ2-7; weak D call: TRBD1 (7 bases). Trimming pared 3 bases from V and 0 bases from J, leaving 12 bases between. Germline values: CDR1 SGHVS, CDR2 FQNEAQ. CDR3 length: 15 residues. The variable domain in full, completed from reference TRBV7-8 and TRBJ2-7, reads GAGVSQSPRYKVAKRGQDVALRCDPISGHVSLFWYQQALGQGPEFLTYFQNEAQLDKSGLPSDRFFAERPEGSVSTLKIQRTQQEDSAVYLCASSLQGGSSYEQYFGPGTRLTVT.

This chain's CDR3 is CASSQFRSSYNEQFF. In DNA form, the CDR3 reads TGTGCCAGCAGCCAATTTCGTAGCTCCTACAATGAGCAGTTCTTC. The chain has TRBV3-1 (or the pseudogene TRBV3-2) and TRBJ2-1; D unresolved. Germline loops: CDR1 LGHDT, CDR2 YNNKEL (reference sequence). The V and J ends lost 2 bases and 0 bases respectively, with 8 bases between them. The CDR3 has 15 amino acids.

This clone was seen a few times. A read error may produce the germline difference seen at one junction end. The chain recombines TRBV5-1 with TRBJ2-7; tentative D call: TRBD2 (7 bases). The CDR3 loop spans 15 amino acids. The germline V gene encodes CDR1 SGHRS and CDR2 YFSETQ. CDR3 sequence: CASSLAGGPSHEQYF. Written as DNA, the CDR3 is TGCGCCAGCAGCTTGGCCGGGGGGCCCTCCCACGAGCAGTACTTC.

The V call is TRBV11-3, the J call TRBJ2-1; TRBD2 is a possible D gene (6 bases). There are 16 residues in the CDR3. Germline V lookup: CDR1 SGHNT, CDR2 YENEEA. Trimming shortened V by 4 bases and J by 3 bases, and 16 bases separated the two germline ends. The CDR3 is CASSSWGRTYYNEQFF. The CDR3 DNA reads as TGTGCCAGCAGCTCCTGGGGGAGGACCTACTACAATGAGCAGTTCTTC. Combining the CDR3 with reference TRBV11-3 and TRBJ2-1 gives the whole variable domain EAGVVQSPRYKIIEKKQPVAFWCNPISGHNTLYWYLQNLGQGPELLIRYENEEAVDDSQLPKDRFSAERLKGVDSTLKIQPAELGDSAVYLCASSSWGRTYYNEQFFGPGTRLTVL.

The chain carries TRBV28 and TRBJ2-1, with D maybe TRBD2 (5 bases). Deletions cut 4 bases from V and 0 bases from J, with 10 bases between. The CDR3 spans 15 residues. CDR1 and CDR2 from the germline V gene are MDHEN and SYDVKM. For the CDR3, the DNA is TGTGCCAGCAGTTCCAGCGGAGTCTCCTACAATGAGCAGTTCTTC. Protein: CASSSSGVSYNEQFF.

The chain has TRBV27 and TRBJ1-5; 9 bases line up with TRBD1. Germline assignment: CDR1 MNHEY and CDR2 SMNVEV (reference sequence). The CDR3 totals 17 residues. V shed 5 bases and J 4 bases; nucleotides not matched to a gene: 12. The CDR3 loop reads CASSPSGQGVGNQPQHF. The CDR3 DNA is TGTGCCAGCAGTCCCTCGGGACAGGGAGTAGGTAATCAGCCCCAGCATTTT.